Following are 29 T cell receptor beta chains from one sample sequenced in a study of blood T cell repertoires in COVID-19. Sequencing used immunoSEQ multiplex PCR; TCRdb keeps in-frame clones, though not all of them. In the table there are about 60,000 clones, 91% of which are singletons. The sample consisted of peripheral blood. The receptors stem from a man aged 55 to 70 with acute or convalescent COVID-19.

The chain recombines TRBV15 with TRBJ2-5; 12 nucleotides agree with TRBD2. The V gene end was trimmed by 0 bases and the J gene end by 5 bases; junction bases not matched to a gene: 7. The CDR3 has 17 amino acids. Germline-derived CDR1 and CDR2 are LNHNV and YYDKDF (reference sequence). The CDR3 bases are TGTGCCACCAGCAGAGATGCTAGCGGGAGGGCCGAGGAGACCCAGTACTTC. It specifies CATSRDASGRAEETQYF.

The chain has TRBV28 and TRBJ2-4; D perhaps matches TRBD2 (6 bases). CDR3 length: 16 residues. Per germline, CDR1 MDHEN and CDR2 SYDVKM. Trimming removed 5 bases at V and 5 bases at J, with 19 bases between. DNA for the CDR3: TGTGCCAGCAGTCTTTCCGGGGGAGGCTCCGAAAACATTCAGTACTTC. This sequence encodes CASSLSGGGSENIQYF.

V and J are TRBV7-9 and TRBJ1-2; weak D call: TRBD1 (5 bases). CDR3 size: 13 residues. The germline V gene encodes CDR1 SEHNR and CDR2 FQNEAQ (reference sequence). V lost 5 bases to trimming and J lost 8 bases, with 15 bases between them. CDR3 in amino acids: CASSRDQNGGYTF. DNA for the CDR3: TGTGCCAGCAGCAGGGACCAGAACGGGGGCTACACCTTC.

This clone showed up just once. The chain uses TRBV5-5 and TRBJ2-5; D ambiguous. The CDR3 loop spans 14 amino acids. The V end lost 6 bases, the J end lost 3 bases, and 15 bases lay between the germline ends. From germline, CDR1 is SGHKS and CDR2 YYEKEE (reference sequence). The CDR3 nucleotides are TGTGCCAGCACCCTGCGTCCGGGTGAAGAGACCCAGTACTTC. This gives the protein CASTLRPGEETQYF.

The chain employs TRBV6-5 and TRBJ1-1; a weak D match, TRBD1 (6 bases). The CDR3 is made up of 16 amino acids. CDR1 is MNHEY and CDR2 is SVGAGI in the germline V gene. The V end was cut by 4 bases, the J end by 3 bases, with 18 bases between. The CDR3 loop reads CASSWGPISADTEAFF. The CDR3 DNA is TGTGCCAGCAGTTGGGGGCCAATATCGGCGGACACTGAAGCTTTCTTT.

The V gene is TRBV28, the J gene TRBJ1-5, with 8 bases that match TRBD1. The ends lost 4 bases at V and 1 base at J; junction bases unmatched: 3. There are 15 residues in the CDR3. The germline gives CDR1 MDHEN, CDR2 SYDVKM. The CDR3 protein is CASSSGGASNQPQHF. CDR3 sequence (DNA): TGTGCCAGCAGTTCAGGGGGCGCGAGCAATCAGCCCCAGCATTTT.

The CDR3 sequence: CASSTQGEFGYTF. The DNA of the CDR3 is TGTGCCAGCAGCACCCAAGGGGAATTTGGCTACACCTTC. This rearrangement joins TRBV7-2 to TRBJ1-2; TRBD1 might be the D (5 bases). CDR3 length: 13 residues. Trimming shortened V by 5 bases and J by 7 bases, and 14 bases separated the two germline ends. CDR1 and CDR2 (germline): SGHTA, FQGNSA. The entire variable domain, with the rest obtained from reference TRBV7-2 and TRBJ1-2, is as follows: GAGVSQSPSNKVTEKGKDVELRCDPISGHTALYWYRQSLGQGLEFLIYFQGNSAPDKSGLPSDRFSAERTGGSVSTLTIQRTQQEDSAVYLCASSTQGEFGYTFGSGTRLTVV.

CDR3 residues: CSAQTGTGNEKLFF. CDR3 coding DNA: TGCAGCGCCCAAACCGGGACAGGGAATGAAAAACTGTTTTTT. The chain links TRBV29-1 to TRBJ1-4; 9 bases map to TRBD1. Germline assignment: CDR1 SQVTM and CDR2 ANQGSEA. The CDR3 length is 14 residues. Trimming took 7 bases from V and 5 from J; bases not matched to a gene: 8.

This chain links TRBV3-1 (or the pseudogene TRBV3-2) with TRBJ1-1; TRBD1 is a possible D gene (5 bases). Germline V lookup: CDR1 LGHDT, CDR2 YNNKEL (reference sequence). The CDR3 has 15 amino acids. V gave up 4 bases and J gave up 0 bases, with 12 bases separating them. The CDR3 bases are TGTGCCAGCAGCCCACATGACAGAATGAACACTGAAGCTTTCTTT. Protein: CASSPHDRMNTEAFF.

The chain employs TRBV12-3 or TRBV12-4 and TRBJ1-2, with 8 positions matching TRBD1. CDR3 length equals 13 residues. After removal of 7 bases from V and 4 bases from J, the junction contained 5 bases not matched to a gene. CDR3 loop: CASTLDRVYGYTF. CDR3 DNA sequence: TGTGCCAGCACCTTGGACAGGGTCTATGGCTACACCTTC.

V and J are TRBV27 and TRBJ1-3; possible D gene TRBD1, 5 bases. This CDR3 is 17 amino acids long. Germline V gene lookup returns CDR1 MNHEY and CDR2 SMNVEV (reference sequence). Deletions cut 4 bases from V and 4 bases from J, with 20 bases between. CDR3 sequence: CASSSLRPPGFGNTIYF. DNA of the CDR3: TGTGCCAGCAGTTCTCTTCGCCCCCCAGGGTTCGGAAACACCATATATTTT.

The count of this clone is one. The V gene is TRBV6-1, the J gene TRBJ1-1, with 10 bases identical to TRBD1. This CDR3 comprises 13 residues. V dropped 3 bases and J dropped 6; count of bases not matched to a gene: 1. CDR1 is MNHNS and CDR2 is SASEGT in the germline V gene. CDR3 bases: TGTGCCAGCAGTGAGACAGGGGGCCCTGAAGCTTTCTTT. As protein: CASSETGGPEAFF.

This chain uses TRBV27 with TRBJ2-3; 10 bases match TRBD1. CDR3 size: 15 residues. The germline CDR1 and CDR2 sequences are MNHEY and SMNVEV (reference sequence). With 7 bases clipped from V and 7 bases from J, the junction kept 11 bases outside the gene matches. The CDR3 DNA reads TGTGCCAGCAAGACAGGGGGCTCTCTCAGAAATACGCAGTATTTT. It codes for CASKTGGSLRNTQYF.

V usage is TRBV2 and J usage is TRBJ2-1, with TRBD2 identical over 9 bases. CDR1 is SNHLY and CDR2 is FYNNEI in the germline V gene. V gave up 5 bases and J gave up 6 bases; unmatched junction bases: 5. The CDR3 length is 14 residues. CDR3 sequence (DNA): TGTGCCAGCAGTACCCTAGCGGGACCCAATGAGCAGTTCTTC. This translates into CASSTLAGPNEQFF.

The chain employs TRBV5-1 and TRBJ1-1; 9 bases map to TRBD1. The trim removed 4 bases at V and 1 base at J, leaving 5 bases unmatched. The CDR3 contains 15 residues. The germline V gene has CDR1 SGHRS and CDR2 YFSETQ. CDR3 DNA: TGCGCCAGCAGCCCGGACAGGGGTGCGAACACTGAAGCTTTCTTT. This translates into CASSPDRGANTEAFF.

V and J are TRBV7-3 and TRBJ2-5; weak D call: TRBD1 (5 bases). The V end lost 5 bases, the J end lost 5 bases, and 12 bases lay between the germline ends. The V gene's germline CDR1 is SGHTA and CDR2 FQGTGA. The CDR3 has 13 amino acids. CDR3: CASSPQGRETQYF. For the CDR3, the DNA is TGTGCCAGCAGCCCTCAGGGTAGGGAGACCCAGTACTTC.

The chain carries TRBV29-1 and TRBJ1-1; TRBD1 is a possible D gene (6 bases). The CDR3 is made up of 14 amino acids. CDR1 is SQVTM, CDR2 ANQGSEA, per germline. V was cut by 6 bases and J by 1 base, with 15 bases left in between. The CDR3 spells CSVRRTVGNTEAFF. CDR3 nucleotide sequence: TGCAGCGTCAGACGGACAGTCGGGAACACTGAAGCTTTCTTT.

In regard to this clone: A read error may produce the germline difference seen at one junction end. The chain combines TRBV19 with TRBJ2-2; 10 bases map to TRBD1. This CDR3 is built from 14 residues. Germline V lookup: CDR1 LNHDA, CDR2 SQIVND (reference sequence). CDR3 DNA: TGTGCCAGTAGTTTAGACAGGGGGCCCGGGGAGCTGTTTTTT. This translates into CASSLDRGPGELFF.

CDR3 nucleotides: TGTGCCAGCATCCGAGGGGGTGAGCAGTTCTTC. The encoded protein is CASIRGGEQFF. The chain is built from TRBV27 and TRBJ2-1, with D possibly TRBD1 on 6 matching bases. The V end was cut by 7 bases, the J end by 9 bases, with 10 bases between. This CDR3 spans 11 amino acids. CDR1 and CDR2 (germline): MNHEY, SMNVEV (reference sequence).

The chain has TRBV27 and TRBJ2-1; D not resolved. Trimming shortened V by 3 bases and J by 0 bases, and 9 bases separated the two germline ends. Looked up from germline, CDR1 is MNHEY and CDR2 is SMNVEV (reference sequence). CDR3 size: 15 residues. This CDR3 is CASSFGARSYNEQFF. CDR3 DNA sequence: TGTGCCAGCAGTTTCGGAGCGCGCTCCTACAATGAGCAGTTCTTC.

The rearrangement joins TRBV5-4 to TRBJ2-7; 10 bases are shared with TRBD2. Germline assignment: CDR1 SGHNT and CDR2 YYREEE (reference sequence). The CDR3 totals 15 residues. J lost 2 bases, V lost 2 bases, and 4 bases had no gene match. In nucleotides, the CDR3 is TGTGCCAGCAGCTTCGGACTAGCGGAGACCTACGAGCAGTACTTC. It is translated as CASSFGLAETYEQYF.

The gene calls are TRBV5-4 and TRBJ2-3; D may be TRBD2 (5 bases). V lost 2 bases and J lost 2, with 9 bases in between. The germline gives CDR1 SGHNT, CDR2 YYREEE (reference sequence). The CDR3 runs to 14 residues. CDR3 loop: CASSFRGYTDTQYF. CDR3 DNA sequence: TGTGCCAGCAGCTTTAGAGGGTACACAGATACGCAGTATTTT.

This clone was found once. CDR3 sequence (DNA): TGTGCCACCAGCAGGACAGGGGCGGGAAACACCATATATTTT. As protein: CATSRTGAGNTIYF. The rearrangement joins TRBV15 to TRBJ1-3, with 8 bases lining up with TRBD1. Germline CDR1 and CDR2: LNHNV and YYDKDF (reference sequence). The CDR3 is 14 residues long. The V gene end was trimmed by 3 bases and the J gene end by 4 bases; junction bases not matched to a gene: 2. Full variable domain (outside the CDR3, taken from reference TRBV15 and TRBJ1-3): DAMVIQNPRYQVTQFGKPVTLSCSQTLNHNVMYWYQQKSSQAPKLLFHYYDKDFNNEADTPDNFQSRRPNTSFCFLDIRSPGLGDTAMYLCATSRTGAGNTIYFGEGSWLTVV.

The chain links TRBV5-1 to TRBJ1-4, with D possibly matching TRBD1 (5 bases). V was cut by 0 bases and J by 6 bases, with 9 bases left in between. The CDR3 loop spans 14 amino acids. From germline, CDR1 is SGHRS and CDR2 YFSETQ. The CDR3 loop is CASSLVSRDEKLFF. The DNA for the CDR3 is TGCGCCAGCAGCTTGGTCTCCAGGGATGAAAAACTGTTTTTT.

V gene TRBV7-2 combines with J gene TRBJ1-1; tentative D call: TRBD1 (5 bases). The CDR3 spans 15 residues. V was cut by 1 base and J by 1 base, with 10 bases left in between. Germline CDR1 and CDR2: SGHTA and FQGNSA. CDR3 DNA: TGTGCCAGCAGCTTAGGCAGGGCGCAGAACACTGAAGCTTTCTTT. Translation gives CASSLGRAQNTEAFF.

V is TRBV7-9 and J is TRBJ1-1; unclear D gene. The V and J ends lost 0 bases and 1 base respectively, with 6 bases between them. CDR3 size: 14 residues. Germline V gene sequence: CDR1 SEHNR, CDR2 FQNEAQ (reference sequence). This chain's CDR3 is CASSLAAENTEAFF. CDR3 DNA: TGTGCCAGCAGCTTAGCGGCCGAGAACACTGAAGCTTTCTTT.

This rearrangement joins TRBV7-8 to TRBJ2-7; no firm D call. Looked up from germline, CDR1 is SGHVS and CDR2 is FQNEAQ. Trimming left V 2 bases short and J 0 bases short, with 5 bases between. The CDR3 is made up of 13 amino acids. CDR3 nucleotides: TGTGCCAGCAGCTTAACTAACTCCTACGAGCAGTACTTC. This sequence encodes CASSLTNSYEQYF. Using reference TRBV7-8 and TRBJ2-7 for the parts outside the CDR3, the full variable domain is GAGVSQSPRYKVAKRGQDVALRCDPISGHVSLFWYQQALGQGPEFLTYFQNEAQLDKSGLPSDRFFAERPEGSVSTLKIQRTQQEDSAVYLCASSLTNSYEQYFGPGTRLTVT.

The rearrangement uses TRBV9 and TRBJ2-2; no clear D. Germline CDR1 reads SGDLS; CDR2 reads YYNGEE. CDR3 size: 13 residues. The V and J ends lost 0 bases and 5 bases respectively, with 5 bases between them. This CDR3 is CASSVGQTGELFF. Here the CDR3 DNA reads TGTGCCAGCAGCGTAGGTCAGACCGGGGAGCTGTTTTTT.

This chain uses TRBV25-1 with TRBJ1-4, with 8 bases aligning to TRBD1. V dropped 4 bases and J dropped 6; count of bases not matched to a gene: 7. The germline V gene has CDR1 MGHDK and CDR2 SYGVNS. CDR3 length: 15 amino acids. The CDR3: CASSAINRGDEKLFF. Written as DNA, the CDR3 is TGTGCCAGCAGTGCAATAAACAGGGGGGATGAAAAACTGTTTTTT.